This T cell receptor beta chain was captured in a study of T cells in localized non-small cell lung cancer. General study results and limits: The study found T cell clonality highest in uninvolved adjacent lung, above tumor.

The CDR3 spans 14 residues. Germline CDR1 and CDR2: SGHAT and FQNNGV. The germline V and J ends were trimmed by 1 base and 3 bases, with 9 bases remaining between them. As for this clone: Antigen: not known.

Profiled with immunoSEQ multiplex PCR; TCRdb holds only in-frame clones, not every one. The table lists about 40,000 clones, around nine tenths of them singletons, with roughly a tenth in the top ten. The TCR sequence derives from a woman aged 40 to 75 with stage II lung adenocarcinoma. The chain has TRBV11-2 and TRBJ1-2; unclear D gene. Specimen: PBMCs, collected before any cancer treatment. For the CDR3, the DNA is TGTGCCAGCAGCTTAGCTTCTACGGACTATGGCTACACCTTC. Translation: CASSLASTDYGYTF.